Below, one TCR beta chain is given with its context. The antigen is undetermined. This record belongs to a study of T cell responses to AZD1222 COVID-19 vaccine. Study at large: Second doses at about 4 or about 12 weeks were pooled.

The data were produced by immunoSEQ multiplex PCR, yet TCRdb's version contains in-frame clones alone and is incomplete. The table lists some 130,000 clones, less than 95% of them singletons. This CDR3 region has 12 residues. Trimming shortened V by 8 bases and J by 4 bases, and 9 bases separated the two germline ends. CDR1 LNHDA and CDR2 SQIVND come from the germline V gene (reference sequence). Broader study findings: After two AZD1222 doses, spike-specific TCR breadth and depth rose versus day 0. CD4 TCRs associated with vaccination spanned spike, dominating at 160-218 and 743-854.

Sample: peripheral blood, taken on day 0 of AZD1222 vaccination. V gene TRBV19 combines with J gene TRBJ2-1; perhaps D is TRBD1 or TRBD2 (5 bases each). The sequence came from an adult in good health. The CDR3 DNA is TGTGCCAGTGGCTGGGGGTACAATGAGCAGTTCTTC. Amino acids: CASGWGYNEQFF.